The rows below give T cell receptor beta chains drawn from one sample of a study of patients and donors after allogeneic stem cell transplantation. One entry per CDR3 protein results from TCRdb running MiXCR on the RT-PCR reads. The table shows approximately 38,000 distinct CDR3 sequences, with under 40% occurring only once. Sequencing used blood, either unsorted or a sorted T cell fraction (not recorded which). All receptors come from a human donor who was either an allogeneic HSCT recipient or a stem cell or donor lymphocyte infusion donor (not recorded which). It is not recorded whose cells these are; they may come from a transplant donor. Both conserved end residues are part of each CDR3. The D gene is left open where the match is weak. Not every row has a clone size; where given, it reads once, few, many or a size class.

D: TRBD2
J: TRBJ2-1
size: NA
V: TRBV24-1
CDR3: CATSDFPGRALDEQFF
DNA: TGTGCCACCAGTGATTTCCCCGGGAGGGCCTTAGATGAGCAGTTCTTC

D: NA
J: TRBJ2-5
size: NA
V: TRBV29-1
CDR3: CSVPGLFRQETQYF
DNA: TGCAGCGTTCCGGGACTTTTTCGGCAAGAGACCCAGTACTTC

D: TRBD1
J: TRBJ2-7
size: NA
V: TRBV6-5
CDR3: CASSYTWDRAGEQYF
DNA: TGTGCCAGCAGTTACACATGGGACAGGGCGGGCGAGCAGTACTTC

D: TRBD2
J: TRBJ2-1
size: NA
V: TRBV18
CDR3: CASSPPRASGVSYNEQFF
DNA: TGTGCCAGCTCACCACCGCGAGCTAGCGGGGTTTCCTACAATGAGCAGTTCTTC

D: TRBD1
J: TRBJ1-2
size: few
V: TRBV11-2
CDR3: CASSPLTQQGAGGYTF
DNA: TGTGCCAGCAGCCCACTCACTCAACAGGGGGCAGGTGGCTACACCTTC

D: NA
J: TRBJ1-5
size: few
V: TRBV29-1
CDR3: CSVIGARGSNQPQHF
DNA: TGCAGCGTTATAGGGGCCCGAGGTAGCAATCAGCCCCAGCATTTT

D: NA
J: TRBJ1-2
size: few
V: TRBV10-3
CDR3: CAISSRSGYTF
DNA: TGTGCCATCAGCTCCAGGAGTGGCTACACCTTC

D: NA
J: TRBJ2-2
size: NA
V: TRBV12-3/TRBV12-4
CDR3: CASSGRLGGELFF
DNA: TGTGCCAGCAGTGGAAGACTAGGCGGGGAGCTGTTTTTT

D: NA
J: TRBJ1-2
size: NA
V: TRBV6-5
CDR3: CASSYGRGASGYTF
DNA: TGTGCCAGCAGTTACGGTAGGGGCGCCTCTGGCTACACCTTC

D: NA
J: TRBJ1-1
size: NA
V: TRBV29-1
CDR3: CSVEGRLNTEAFF
DNA: TGCAGCGTTGAAGGGCGGCTGAACACTGAAGCTTTCTTT

D: NA
J: TRBJ1-5
size: NA
V: TRBV20-1
CDR3: CSAHEGSGVYSNQPQHF
DNA: TGCAGTGCTCACGAGGGATCGGGGGTCTATAGCAATCAGCCCCAGCATTTT

D: TRBD2
J: TRBJ2-7
size: few
V: TRBV6-5
CDR3: CASSDPGLDEQYF
DNA: TGTGCCAGCAGTGACCCGGGACTAGACGAGCAGTACTTC

D: NA
J: TRBJ2-7
size: NA
V: TRBV29-1
CDR3: CSVDGRRGSGQYF
DNA: TGCAGCGTTGACGGACGACGGGGGAGTGGGCAGTACTTC

D: NA
J: TRBJ1-1
size: many
V: TRBV7-9
CDR3: CASSWEGGRSEAFF
DNA: TGTGCCAGCAGCTGGGAGGGAGGGAGGAGTGAAGCTTTCTTT

D: NA
J: TRBJ1-6
size: few
V: TRBV13
CDR3: CASSFGTVYNSPLHF
DNA: TGTGCCAGCAGCTTCGGGACCGTCTATAATTCACCCCTCCACTTT

D: TRBD1
J: TRBJ2-2
size: NA
V: TRBV7-8
CDR3: CASNKKQGAHTGELFF
DNA: TGTGCCAGCAACAAAAAACAGGGGGCGCACACCGGGGAGCTGTTTTTT

D: NA
J: TRBJ2-5
size: NA
V: TRBV4-1
CDR3: CASRPPGIQETQYF
DNA: TGCGCCAGCAGACCTCCAGGGATCCAAGAGACCCAGTACTTC

D: TRBD2
J: TRBJ2-7
size: few
V: TRBV20-1
CDR3: CSVGTSGFYEQYF
DNA: TGCAGTGTCGGGACTAGCGGGTTCTACGAGCAGTACTTC

D: TRBD2
J: TRBJ2-1
size: NA
V: TRBV3-1
CDR3: CASSPLAASYNEQFF
DNA: TGTGCCAGCAGCCCACTAGCGGCATCCTACAATGAGCAGTTCTTC

D: NA
J: TRBJ1-5
size: few
V: TRBV6-6
CDR3: CASRDMGAGNQPQHF
DNA: TGTGCCAGCAGAGATATGGGGGCCGGCAATCAGCCCCAGCATTTT

D: TRBD2
J: TRBJ2-3
size: NA
V: TRBV7-2
CDR3: CASSLAGTSGRRDTQYF
DNA: TGTGCCAGCAGCTTAGCCGGGACTAGCGGGAGGAGGGATACGCAGTATTTT

D: NA
J: TRBJ1-5
size: few
V: TRBV12-3/TRBV12-4
CDR3: CASSVDRLSNQPQHF
DNA: TGTGCCAGCTCGGTAGACAGGCTGAGCAATCAGCCCCAGCATTTT

D: NA
J: TRBJ1-3
size: few
V: TRBV4-2
CDR3: CASSQDFSGNTIYF
DNA: TGTGCCAGCAGCCAAGATTTCTCTGGAAACACCATATATTTT

D: NA
J: TRBJ2-7
size: NA
V: TRBV7-2
CDR3: CASSFSAGWAYEQYF
DNA: TGTGCCAGCAGCTTTTCCGCCGGATGGGCGTACGAGCAGTACTTC

D: TRBD2
J: TRBJ2-3
size: NA
V: TRBV7-3
CDR3: CASSLAGAGSTDTQYF
DNA: TGTGCCAGCAGCTTAGCGGGAGCGGGGAGCACAGATACGCAGTATTTT

D: NA
J: TRBJ1-6
size: NA
V: TRBV20-1
CDR3: CSARDKGTSPIPLHF
DNA: TGCAGTGCTAGAGATAAAGGGACAAGCCCAATCCCCCTCCACTTT

D: NA
J: TRBJ2-2
size: NA
V: TRBV9
CDR3: CASSGKLVPTGELFF
DNA: TGTGCCAGCAGCGGTAAACTAGTGCCCACCGGGGAGCTGTTTTTT

D: TRBD1
J: TRBJ1-4
size: few
V: TRBV3-1
CDR3: CASSQLQGAWEKLFF
DNA: TGTGCCAGCAGCCAGTTACAGGGGGCTTGGGAAAAACTGTTTTTT

D: NA
J: TRBJ1-5
size: many
V: TRBV20-1
CDR3: CSARDRTNYNQPQHF
DNA: TGCAGTGCTAGAGATAGGACAAATTACAATCAGCCCCAGCATTTT

D: NA
J: TRBJ2-1
size: once
V: TRBV7-3
CDR3: CASSLTRDSYNEQFF
DNA: TGTGCCAGCAGCTTAACACGGGACTCCTACAATGAGCAGTTCTTC

D: TRBD1
J: TRBJ2-5
size: NA
V: TRBV6-2/TRBV6-3
CDR3: CASSSKTGGIETQYF
DNA: TGTGCCAGCAGTTCGAAAACAGGGGGCATAGAGACCCAGTACTTC

D: NA
J: TRBJ2-4
size: NA
V: TRBV7-2
CDR3: CASSPRRDIQYF
DNA: TGTGCCAGCAGCCCCAGGCGGGACATTCAGTACTTC

D: NA
J: TRBJ1-5
size: NA
V: TRBV6-2/TRBV6-3
CDR3: CASSYTRDQPQHF
DNA: TGTGCCAGCAGTTACACTCGGGATCAGCCCCAGCATTTT

D: NA
J: TRBJ1-2
size: many
V: TRBV6-2/TRBV6-3
CDR3: CASRTRDGYTF
DNA: TGTGCCAGCCGTACCAGGGATGGCTACACCTTC

D: NA
J: TRBJ2-5
size: few
V: TRBV12-3/TRBV12-4
CDR3: CASRGGDQETQYF
DNA: TGTGCCAGCAGGGGTGGGGACCAAGAGACCCAGTACTTC

D: NA
J: TRBJ2-1
size: few
V: TRBV5-1
CDR3: CASSFDGGNEQFF
DNA: TGCGCCAGCAGTTTCGACGGCGGCAATGAGCAGTTCTTC

D: NA
J: TRBJ1-4
size: many
V: TRBV20-1
CDR3: CSARDTGIREKLFF
DNA: TGCAGTGCTAGAGATACAGGGATTCGTGAAAAACTGTTTTTT

D: NA
J: TRBJ2-7
size: NA
V: TRBV6-5
CDR3: CASSPGQEQYF
DNA: TGTGCCAGCAGCCCCGGACAAGAGCAGTACTTC

D: NA
J: TRBJ2-1
size: NA
V: TRBV4-2
CDR3: CASSQGANEQFF
DNA: TGTGCCAGCAGCCAAGGTGCCAATGAGCAGTTCTTC

D: TRBD1
J: TRBJ1-5
size: NA
V: TRBV7-8
CDR3: CASSGPGQGAIQPQHF
DNA: TGTGCCAGCAGCGGTCCCGGACAGGGGGCAATTCAGCCCCAGCATTTT

D: NA
J: TRBJ2-2
size: NA
V: TRBV7-3
CDR3: CASSFTGIPGELFF
DNA: TGTGCCAGCAGCTTTACAGGGATCCCCGGGGAGCTGTTTTTT

D: NA
J: TRBJ2-2
size: NA
V: TRBV2
CDR3: CASSAGTGTGELFF
DNA: TGTGCCAGCAGCGCCGGGACGGGTACCGGGGAGCTGTTTTTT

D: NA
J: TRBJ2-5
size: few
V: TRBV7-9
CDR3: CASSSKSGDVETQYF
DNA: TGTGCCAGCAGCTCAAAATCAGGGGACGTGGAGACCCAGTACTTC

D: NA
J: TRBJ1-1
size: few
V: TRBV14
CDR3: CASSRLQGGGNTEAFF
DNA: TGTGCCAGCAGCCGCCTACAGGGTGGGGGGAACACTGAAGCTTTCTTT

D: TRBD1
J: TRBJ1-5
size: NA
V: TRBV20-1
CDR3: CSATYRGRVSNQPQHF
DNA: TGCAGTGCTACCTACAGGGGGCGCGTGAGCAATCAGCCCCAGCATTTT

D: NA
J: TRBJ2-2
size: NA
V: TRBV5-1
CDR3: CASSSWGRKNTGELFF
DNA: TGCGCCAGCAGCTCCTGGGGCAGGAAGAACACCGGGGAGCTGTTTTTT

D: NA
J: TRBJ2-7
size: NA
V: TRBV12-3/TRBV12-4
CDR3: CASSFASISGTPYEQYF
DNA: TGTGCCAGCAGTTTCGCCTCCATTTCCGGGACACCCTACGAGCAGTACTTC

D: NA
J: TRBJ1-6
size: NA
V: TRBV5-1
CDR3: CASSPGLEGSPLHF
DNA: TGCGCCAGCAGCCCGGGCCTCGAGGGTTCACCCCTCCACTTT

D: NA
J: TRBJ1-4
size: many
V: TRBV20-1
CDR3: CSAQRNEKLFF
DNA: TGCAGTGCCCAAAGGAACGAAAAACTGTTTTTT

D: NA
J: TRBJ1-5
size: few
V: TRBV20-1
CDR3: CSARAGNSNQPQHF
DNA: TGCAGTGCTAGGGCGGGGAATAGCAATCAGCCCCAGCATTTT

D: TRBD1
J: TRBJ2-4
size: few
V: TRBV6-1
CDR3: CASSEPGQKNIQYF
DNA: TGTGCCAGCAGTGAGCCGGGACAGAAGAACATTCAGTACTTC

D: NA
J: TRBJ1-4
size: NA
V: TRBV5-1
CDR3: CASTQGIDEKLFF
DNA: TGCGCCAGCACTCAGGGGATCGATGAAAAACTGTTTTTT

D: TRBD1
J: TRBJ1-3
size: NA
V: TRBV12-3/TRBV12-4
CDR3: CASSRPGQKYF
DNA: TGTGCCAGCAGTCGCCCGGGACAGAAATATTTT

D: NA
J: TRBJ1-2
size: NA
V: TRBV15
CDR3: CATGPYYGYTF
DNA: TGTGCCACGGGACCTTACTATGGCTACACCTTC

D: TRBD2
J: TRBJ2-5
size: NA
V: TRBV5-1
CDR3: CASSLSAGVQETQYF
DNA: TGCGCCAGCAGCTTGTCTGCGGGAGTCCAAGAGACCCAGTACTTC

D: NA
J: TRBJ2-1
size: few
V: TRBV5-1
CDR3: CASSLADYQFQFF
DNA: TGCGCCAGCAGCTTGGCCGACTATCAATTTCAGTTCTTC

D: NA
J: TRBJ2-1
size: NA
V: TRBV7-8
CDR3: CASSRALSSYNEQFF
DNA: TGTGCCAGCAGCCGAGCATTGAGCTCCTACAATGAGCAGTTCTTC

D: TRBD2
J: TRBJ2-7
size: NA
V: TRBV6-1
CDR3: CASSAILAGGHFTTYEQYF
DNA: TGTGCCAGCAGTGCTATCCTAGCGGGAGGCCACTTTACGACCTACGAGCAGTACTTC

D: NA
J: TRBJ2-5
size: many
V: TRBV10-3
CDR3: CAISEGTQETQYF
DNA: TGTGCCATCAGTGAAGGGACACAAGAGACCCAGTACTTC